This record looks at one TCR beta chain sequence and its context. Clones were sequenced by immunoSEQ multiplex PCR, and TCRdb holds only the in-frame ones, with some missing. The sample lists roughly 190,000 clones; roughly 80% were seen once. The data originate from a study of blood T cell repertoires in COVID-19. Participants came from roughly 24 US areas, aged about 18 to 100 years. The CDR3 consists of 16 residues. After removal of 2 bases from V and 2 bases from J, the junction contained 6 bases not matched to a gene. CDR1 and CDR2 from the germline V gene are GTSNPN and SVGIG (reference sequence).

The sequencing sample was made of PBMCs or T cells enriched from blood (not recorded which). This receptor was identified in a man in his forties who had recovered from COVID-19. The rearrangement joins TRBV30 to TRBJ1-6; 7 bases are shared with TRBD1. The CDR3 DNA follows: TGTGCCTGGAGTCCTTTGGGACAGCCCTATAATTCACCCCTCCACTTT. Its translation: CAWSPLGQPYNSPLHF. Variable domain in full (rest from reference TRBV30 and TRBJ1-6): SQTIHQWPATLVQPVGSPLSLECTVEGTSNPNLYWYRQAAGRGLQLLFYSVGIGQISSEVPQNLSASRPQDRQFILSSKKLLLSDSGFYLCAWSPLGQPYNSPLHFGNGTRLTVT.